This paragraph covers one T cell receptor (beta chain) sequence. The CDR3 extends over 12 amino acids. Germline loops: CDR1 MNHEY, CDR2 SVGAGI. V was shortened by 2 bases and J by 9 bases, with 10 bases between the two germline ends. Data came from immunoSEQ multiplex PCR; TCRdb stores just in-frame clones and leaves some out. The sample records 70,000 to 95,000 clones, roughly 94% being singletons. The record originates from a study of resident and recirculating memory T cells in vitiligo. About the study: Samples were epidermis from two lesional and two nonlesional sites, plus PBMCs.

The receptor comes from a male donor with vitiligo. The sample consisted of blood. The chain has TRBV6-5 and TRBJ2-5, with D perhaps TRBD2 (7 bases). CDR3 DNA sequence: TGTGCCAGCAGTTACGGGGGGGGCCCCCAGTACTTC. Translating gives CASSYGGGPQYF.